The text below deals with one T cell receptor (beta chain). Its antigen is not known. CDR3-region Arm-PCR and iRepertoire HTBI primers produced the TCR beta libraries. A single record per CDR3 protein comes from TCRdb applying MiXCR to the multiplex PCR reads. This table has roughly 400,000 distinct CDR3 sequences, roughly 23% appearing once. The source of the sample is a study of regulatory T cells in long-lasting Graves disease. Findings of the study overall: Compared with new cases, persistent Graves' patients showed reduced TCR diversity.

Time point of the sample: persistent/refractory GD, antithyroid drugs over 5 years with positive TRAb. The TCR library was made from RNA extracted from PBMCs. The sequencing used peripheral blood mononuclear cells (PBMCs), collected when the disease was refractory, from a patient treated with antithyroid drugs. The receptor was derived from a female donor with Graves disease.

This CDR3 is CASSSYRGPQSTDTQYF. In DNA form, the CDR3 reads TGTGCCAGCAGCTCCTACAGGGGGCCACAAAGCACAGATACGCAGTATTTT. The chain has TRBV7-2 and TRBJ2-3, with TRBD1 matching over 9 bases. The CDR3 has 17 residues. The germline V gene has CDR1 SGHTA and CDR2 FQGNSA. V dropped 4 bases and J dropped 0; count of bases not matched to a gene: 8.